This TCR beta chain comes out of a study of shared clonotypes between healthy human individuals. Study-level background: Participating donors consisted of two women and a few men aged 18 to 49.

Donors were healthy HIV-negative adults without recently reported acute infections or vaccinations. Caucasian adults living in Nashville, Tennessee, provided all samples. The length of the CDR3 is 12 residues. V lost 8 bases and J lost 3, with 8 bases in between. Germline V lookup: CDR1 MDHEN, CDR2 SYDVKM. Deep-level running was used for the assay. Data came from immunoSEQ multiplex PCR; TCRdb stores just in-frame clones and leaves some out. Of around 500,000 clones in the sample, 76% were seen once. The TCR was taken from a middle-aged woman in good health. Some clones in this sample may be carry-over from other donors' samples. V usage is TRBV28 and J usage is TRBJ2-1, with a weak D call TRBD2 (6 bases). Sequenced: PBMCs. CDR3 DNA: TGTGCCAGCTCCGGGAGCTACAATGAGCAGTTCTTC. Protein sequence: CASSGSYNEQFF.